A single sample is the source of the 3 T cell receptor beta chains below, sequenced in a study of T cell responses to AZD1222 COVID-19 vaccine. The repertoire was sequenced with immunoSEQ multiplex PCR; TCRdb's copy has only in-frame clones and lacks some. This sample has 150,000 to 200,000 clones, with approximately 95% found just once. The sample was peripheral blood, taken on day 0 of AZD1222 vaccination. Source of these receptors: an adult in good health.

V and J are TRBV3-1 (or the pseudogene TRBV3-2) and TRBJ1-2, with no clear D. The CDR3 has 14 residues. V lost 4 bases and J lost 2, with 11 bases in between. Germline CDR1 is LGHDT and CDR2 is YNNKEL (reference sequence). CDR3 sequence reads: CASSRVGGNYGYTF. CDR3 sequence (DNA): TGTGCCAGCAGCCGTGTGGGAGGCAACTATGGCTACACCTTC.

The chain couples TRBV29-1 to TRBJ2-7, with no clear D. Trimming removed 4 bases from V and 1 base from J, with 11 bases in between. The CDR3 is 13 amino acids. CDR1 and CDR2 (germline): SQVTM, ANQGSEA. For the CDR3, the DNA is TGCAGCGTTGGCGTGCCTGGATCCTACGAGCAGTACTTC. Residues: CSVGVPGSYEQYF.

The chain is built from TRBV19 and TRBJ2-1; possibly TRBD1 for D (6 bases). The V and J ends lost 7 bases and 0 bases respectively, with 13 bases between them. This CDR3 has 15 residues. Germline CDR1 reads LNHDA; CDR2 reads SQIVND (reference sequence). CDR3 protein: CASNNRVSSYNEQFF. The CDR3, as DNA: TGTGCCAGTAATAACAGGGTCAGCTCCTACAATGAGCAGTTCTTC.